The source of this T cell receptor (beta chain) is a study of blood T cell repertoires in COVID-19. There are 16 residues in the CDR3. J lost 1 base, V lost 5 bases, and 8 bases had no gene match. Germline V gene sequence: CDR1 SQVTM, CDR2 ANQGSEA. Those enrolled, adults aged about 18 to 89 years, came from some 23 US areas. Cohorts were based on clinical histories the participants reported. Per the study methods: Amplifying reference gene primers gave estimates of nucleated cell counts. Repertoires were generated with immunoSEQ multiplex PCR, while TCRdb's copy carries only in-frame clones and drops some. The V and J calls and the clone size are those of that table, but D and trimming were determined from the DNA. This sample has about 480,000 clones, with 70% to 90% found just once.

The sequence was obtained from a woman aged 40 to 49 who had recovered from COVID-19. The V and J genes are TRBV29-1 and TRBJ2-2; 9 bases line up with TRBD1. The sequenced sample was PBMCs or T cells enriched from blood (not recorded which). The DNA for the CDR3 is TGCAGCGTTATCCCACGGGGACAGGGGAACACCGGGGAGCTGTTTTTT. Its translation: CSVIPRGQGNTGELFF.